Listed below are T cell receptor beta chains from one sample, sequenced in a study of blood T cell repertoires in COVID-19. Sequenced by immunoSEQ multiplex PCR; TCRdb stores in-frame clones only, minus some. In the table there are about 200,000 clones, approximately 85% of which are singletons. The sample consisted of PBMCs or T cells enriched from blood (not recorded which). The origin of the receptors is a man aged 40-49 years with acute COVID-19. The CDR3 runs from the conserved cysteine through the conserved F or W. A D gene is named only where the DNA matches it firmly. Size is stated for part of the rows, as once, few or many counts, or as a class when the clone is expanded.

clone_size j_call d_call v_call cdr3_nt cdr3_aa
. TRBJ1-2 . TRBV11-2 TGTGCCAGCAGCCCAGGACAGTATGGCTACACCTTC CASSPGQYGYTF
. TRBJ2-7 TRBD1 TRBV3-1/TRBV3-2 TGTGCCAGCAGCCGAACCGGGACAGGGACCTACGAGCAGTACTTC CASSRTGTGTYEQYF
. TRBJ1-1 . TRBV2 TGTGCCAGCAGTGACGGGATGAACACTGAAGCTTTCTTT CASSDGMNTEAFF
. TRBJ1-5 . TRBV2 TGTGCCAGCACCAGGTCCGGTCAGCCCCAGCATTTT CASTRSGQPQHF
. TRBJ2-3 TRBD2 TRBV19 TGTGCCAGTAGTATTAGAACGGGAGGAACCACAGATACGCAGTATTTT CASSIRTGGTTDTQYF
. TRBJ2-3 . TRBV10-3 TGTGCCATCAGTGAGCTCGGGTGGACAGATACGCAGTATTTT CAISELGWTDTQYF
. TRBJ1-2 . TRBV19 TGTGCCAGTAGTACCCCCGACAGCCACTATGGCTACACCTTC CASSTPDSHYGYTF
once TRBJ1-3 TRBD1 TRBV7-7 TGTGCTAGCAGCACCGGGACAGAAGCTGGAAACACCATATATTTT CASSTGTEAGNTIYF
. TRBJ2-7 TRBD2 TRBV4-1 TGCGCCAGCAGCCAAGAGGCGGGAGGATCCTACGAGCAGTACTTC CASSQEAGGSYEQYF
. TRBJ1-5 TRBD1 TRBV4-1 TGCGCCAGCAGCCCGGGACAGAGCAATCAGCCCCAGCATTTT CASSPGQSNQPQHF
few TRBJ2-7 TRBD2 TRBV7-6 TGTGCCAGCAGCCCGGTCGATCTAGCGGGTACGGTCCTCTACGAGCAGTACTTC CASSPVDLAGTVLYEQYF
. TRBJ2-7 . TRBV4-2 TGTGCCAGCAGCCAAGATCGAATTAGTACCGAGCAGTACTTC CASSQDRISTEQYF
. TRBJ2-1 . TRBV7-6 TGTGCCAGCACCTCGACGGGGAGCTCCTACAATGAGCAGTTCTTC CASTSTGSSYNEQFF
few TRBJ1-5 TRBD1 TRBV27 TGTGCCAGCAGTTTAGAAGGGACAGTGGGCAATCAGCCCCAGCATTTT CASSLEGTVGNQPQHF
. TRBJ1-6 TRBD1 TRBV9 TGTGCCAGCAGCGTAGATGGGACAGATAATTCACCCCTCCACTTT CASSVDGTDNSPLHF
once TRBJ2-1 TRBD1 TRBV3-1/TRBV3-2 TGTGCCAGCAGTCCGGGGACAGGGACCTACAATGAGCAGTTCTTC CASSPGTGTYNEQFF
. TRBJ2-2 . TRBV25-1 TGTGCCAGCAGGGGCAGGGGCCCTTCCGGGGAGCTGTTTTTT CASRGRGPSGELFF
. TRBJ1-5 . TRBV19 TGTGCCAGTAGTATTGGCCAGACACCCCATTTT CASSIGQTPHF
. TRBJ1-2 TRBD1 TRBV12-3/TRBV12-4 TGTGCCAGCAGTTTAGTGTCGACAGGGGAAACCTTC CASSLVSTGETF
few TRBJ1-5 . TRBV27 TGTGCCAGTAAACCAGGGGTGAATCAGCCCCAGCATTTT CASKPGVNQPQHF
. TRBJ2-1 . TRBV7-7 TGTGCTAGCAGCTTCCAGTACGCTCCGGGATTAGGCTACAATGAGCAGTTCTTC CASSFQYAPGLGYNEQFF
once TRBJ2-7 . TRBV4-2 TGTGCCAGCAGCCCTGGGGCTGTCTCCTACGAGCAGTACTTC CASSPGAVSYEQYF
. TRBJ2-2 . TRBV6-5 TGTGCCAGCGGTCTACAGGGGAGGACCGGGGAGCTGTTTTTT CASGLQGRTGELFF
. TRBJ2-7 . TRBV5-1 TGCGCCAGCAGCTTACCAACGGTATCCTACGAGCAGTACTTC CASSLPTVSYEQYF
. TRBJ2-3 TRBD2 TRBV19 TGTGCCAGTAGTCCGACTAGCGGGAGCACAGATACGCAGTATTTT CASSPTSGSTDTQYF
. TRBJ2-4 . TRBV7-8 TGTGCCAGCAGCTGGGTGGGGGCATTAGCCAAAAACATTCAGTACTTC CASSWVGALAKNIQYF
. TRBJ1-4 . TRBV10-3 TGTGCCACCTGTGCGGGAGATGAAAAACTGTTTTTT CATCAGDEKLFF
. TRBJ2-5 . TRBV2 TGTGCCAGCAGTAAGGACGGTCTATCGGGGGAGACCCAGTACTTC CASSKDGLSGETQYF
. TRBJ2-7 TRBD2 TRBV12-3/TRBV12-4 TGTGCCAGCAGCTTAGCGGGAGGGGGGGAGCAGTACTTC CASSLAGGGEQYF
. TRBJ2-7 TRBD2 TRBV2 TGTGCCAGCAGTCCGACTAGCGGGGTTACCTACGAGCAGTACTTC CASSPTSGVTYEQYF
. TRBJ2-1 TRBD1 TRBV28 TGTGCCAGCAGTTCCCCCGCGGCGGGACAGGGGATTCGGAATGAGCAGTTCTTC CASSSPAAGQGIRNEQFF